These 20 T cell receptor beta chains share one sample of origin, sequenced in a study of cytomegalovirus exposure and HLA in healthy donors. It was with 60 Vbeta and 13 Jbeta primers that the PCR ran. Profiled with immunoSEQ multiplex PCR; TCRdb holds only in-frame clones, not every one. Among approximately 170,000 clones, roughly four fifths were seen once, and the ten largest hold around 2%. Sequencing was done on a sample of PBMCs. The receptors here all came from a woman in her 30s in good health and CMV-seropositive.

The CDR3 DNA sequence: TGCGCCAGCAGCTCGGGACAGGGTGGCTCCGGGGAGCTGTTTTTT. Encoded protein: CASSSGQGGSGELFF. V is TRBV5-1 and J is TRBJ2-2, with 9 bases that match TRBD1. The CDR3 consists of 15 residues. The trim removed 3 bases at V and 6 bases at J, leaving 6 bases unmatched. Germline CDR1 reads SGHRS; CDR2 reads YFSETQ.

The chain recombines TRBV19 with TRBJ1-1, with 9 bases fitting TRBD1. J lost 1 base, V lost 6 bases, and 6 bases had no gene match. The CDR3 consists of 15 residues. Germline values: CDR1 LNHDA, CDR2 SQIVND (reference sequence). The CDR3 bases are TGTGCCAGTAGGATACAACAGGGGGCGAACACTGAAGCTTTCTTT. It translates to CASRIQQGANTEAFF.

V and J are TRBV5-4 and TRBJ1-4; D remains unclear. V was cut by 4 bases and J by 5 bases, with 15 bases left in between. The CDR3 sequence is 15 residues long. The germline V gene has CDR1 SGHNT and CDR2 YYREEE (reference sequence). CDR3 nucleotides: TGTGCCAGCAGCGAACGACAATACTCGAATGAAAAACTGTTTTTT. This translates into CASSERQYSNEKLFF.

This rearrangement joins TRBV9 to TRBJ1-1; D gene ambiguous. This CDR3 has 14 residues. Trimming removed 4 bases from V and 5 bases from J, with 15 bases in between. The germline CDR1 and CDR2 sequences are SGDLS and YYNGEE. The CDR3 bases are TGTGCCAGCAGCCGCCGAGGAGCACGGACTGAAGCTTTCTTT. Its translation: CASSRRGARTEAFF.

J is TRBJ2-5 and V is TRBV9; 7 nucleotides line up with TRBD1. Germline values: CDR1 SGDLS, CDR2 YYNGEE. With 0 bases clipped from V and 3 bases from J, the junction kept 2 bases outside the gene matches. There are 14 residues in the CDR3. CDR3: CASSVADREETQYF. In DNA form, the CDR3 reads TGTGCCAGCAGCGTAGCAGACAGGGAAGAGACCCAGTACTTC.

In this sample, this clone turned up once. This rearrangement joins TRBV5-1 to TRBJ2-1; 7 bases match TRBD1. Looked up from germline, CDR1 is SGHRS and CDR2 is YFSETQ. V gave up 0 bases and J gave up 2 bases; unmatched junction bases: 8. The CDR3 runs 17 residues. The CDR3 coding sequence is TGCGCCAGCAGCTTGGAGGGTCGAGGGGGCCCCTACAATGAGCAGTTCTTC. As protein: CASSLEGRGGPYNEQFF.

V and J are TRBV6-1 and TRBJ2-7, with TRBD2 as a possible D gene (5 bases). Germline V gene sequence: CDR1 MNHNS, CDR2 SASEGT. Trimming removed 5 bases at V and 7 bases at J, with 15 bases between. This CDR3 is 13 amino acids long. The CDR3 loop is CASSRWTSGEQYF. The CDR3 nucleotides read TGTGCCAGCAGTCGTTGGACTTCGGGGGAGCAGTACTTC.

The chain joins TRBV5-4 to TRBJ2-7; possibly TRBD2 for D (5 bases). Deletions cut 3 bases from V and 0 bases from J, with 13 bases between. The CDR3 has 15 residues. Germline V gives CDR1 SGHNT, CDR2 YYREEE (reference sequence). The CDR3 loop is CASSSEGTSSYEQYF. In DNA form, the CDR3 reads TGTGCCAGCAGCTCAGAGGGAACCTCCTCCTACGAGCAGTACTTC.

The chain is built from TRBV19 and TRBJ2-2; a weak D match, TRBD1 (6 bases). V was shortened by 5 bases and J by 1 base, with 8 bases between the two germline ends. The CDR3 sequence is 14 residues long. The germline CDR1 and CDR2 sequences are LNHDA and SQIVND (reference sequence). CDR3 protein: CASSVQGNTGELFF. CDR3 DNA sequence: TGTGCCAGTAGTGTACAGGGGAACACCGGGGAGCTGTTTTTT.

This clone showed up just once. The chain has TRBV27 and TRBJ1-4; D not certain. The ends were cut back, 8 bases at V and 4 bases at J, with 11 bases in the middle. This CDR3 spans 13 amino acids. Germline V gene sequence: CDR1 MNHEY, CDR2 SMNVEV (reference sequence). The CDR3 nucleotides read TGTGCCAGCGCGATACAGATTAATGAAAAACTGTTTTTT. It translates to CASAIQINEKLFF.

The J gene is TRBJ2-7, the V gene TRBV27, with TRBD1 matching 10 bases. Germline CDR1 and CDR2: MNHEY and SMNVEV (reference sequence). Trimming took 5 bases from V and 3 from J; bases not matched to a gene: 7. The CDR3 consists of 15 residues. DNA for the CDR3: TGTGCCAGCAGTCCGTCGACAGGGGGCGGCTACGAGCAGTACTTC. This codes for CASSPSTGGGYEQYF.

This clone was found a few times. The CDR3: CASSLDRGNTEAFF. The CDR3 DNA reads as TGTGCCAGCAGCCTGGACAGGGGAAACACTGAAGCTTTCTTT. The chain combines TRBV6-5 with TRBJ1-1; 9 bases fit TRBD1. This CDR3 region has 14 residues. The trim removed 6 bases at V and 2 bases at J, leaving 4 bases unmatched. Germline V gene lookup returns CDR1 MNHEY and CDR2 SVGAGI.

For the CDR3, the DNA is TGTGCCAGCAGTCGGGACAGGGGGCAATCGGCTTTCTTT. Encoded protein: CASSRDRGQSAFF. The chain links TRBV27 to TRBJ1-1; 12 bases fit TRBD1. J gave up 11 bases and V 5 bases, and 6 bases lay outside the gene matches. Germline CDR1 reads MNHEY; CDR2 reads SMNVEV (reference sequence). This CDR3 comprises 13 residues.

The rearrangement uses TRBV5-4 and TRBJ2-3; weak D call: TRBD2 (6 bases). Trimming shortened V by 6 bases and J by 4 bases, and 18 bases separated the two germline ends. Germline V gene lookup returns CDR1 SGHNT and CDR2 YYREEE (reference sequence). The CDR3 length is 15 residues. CDR3 residues: CASTGVFSGADTQYF. For the CDR3, the DNA is TGTGCCAGCACCGGGGTGTTCTCGGGGGCAGATACGCAGTATTTT.

This chain joins TRBV5-5 and TRBJ2-7; D gene unclear. Germline assignment: CDR1 SGHKS and CDR2 YYEKEE (reference sequence). CDR3 size: 14 residues. V gave up 0 bases and J gave up 2 bases, with 9 bases separating them. CDR3 in DNA: TGTGCCAGCAGCTTGGATCCTGCGCCCTACGAGCAGTACTTC. Its protein product is CASSLDPAPYEQYF.

This sequence joins TRBV7-8 and TRBJ1-1, with D possibly matching TRBD1 (5 bases). V was shortened by 0 bases and J by 4 bases, with 12 bases between the two germline ends. Germline V gives CDR1 SGHVS, CDR2 FQNEAQ. The CDR3 loop spans 15 amino acids. The CDR3, as DNA: TGTGCCAGCAGCTTAGCGACAGTGATTGGCACTGAAGCTTTCTTT. Its translation: CASSLATVIGTEAFF.

The genes are TRBV2 and TRBJ1-1; the D gene is possibly TRBD1 (5 bases). The germline V and J ends were trimmed by 4 bases and 2 bases, with 11 bases remaining between them. The germline gives CDR1 SNHLY, CDR2 FYNNEI. The CDR3 has 14 residues. The CDR3 sequence is CASSVGQGNTEAFF. The CDR3 DNA sequence: TGTGCCAGCAGTGTTGGGCAGGGTAACACTGAAGCTTTCTTT.

The chain has TRBV29-1 and TRBJ1-2; D gene uncertain. Trimming stripped 3 bases from V and 2 bases from J, with 10 bases between. The CDR3 covers 13 residues. Germline assignment: CDR1 SQVTM and CDR2 ANQGSEA. The CDR3 sequence is CSVDSGRNYGYTF. CDR3 in DNA: TGCAGCGTTGACTCAGGCCGGAACTATGGCTACACCTTC.

This clone was counted a single time. Germline and junction disagree at one end, which may indicate a read error. The rearrangement joins TRBV2 to TRBJ2-2; D unresolved. Looked up from germline, CDR1 is SNHLY and CDR2 is FYNNEI. The CDR3 runs 14 residues. CDR3 protein: CASGDFTTTGELFF. Here the CDR3 DNA reads TGTGCCAGCGGTGACTTCACCACTACCGGGGAGCTGTTTTTT.

On this clone itself: The same CDR3 also results from other DNA sequences found in this sample. The rearrangement uses TRBV5-1 and TRBJ2-7; TRBD2 aligns across 10 bases. CDR1 is SGHRS and CDR2 is YFSETQ in the germline V gene. With 5 bases clipped from V and 2 bases from J, the junction kept 7 bases outside the gene matches. The CDR3 sequence is 15 residues long. CDR3 nucleotides: TGCGCCAGCAGATCGACGAGCGGGGGGGCCTACGAGCAGTACTTC. Amino acid sequence: CASRSTSGGAYEQYF.